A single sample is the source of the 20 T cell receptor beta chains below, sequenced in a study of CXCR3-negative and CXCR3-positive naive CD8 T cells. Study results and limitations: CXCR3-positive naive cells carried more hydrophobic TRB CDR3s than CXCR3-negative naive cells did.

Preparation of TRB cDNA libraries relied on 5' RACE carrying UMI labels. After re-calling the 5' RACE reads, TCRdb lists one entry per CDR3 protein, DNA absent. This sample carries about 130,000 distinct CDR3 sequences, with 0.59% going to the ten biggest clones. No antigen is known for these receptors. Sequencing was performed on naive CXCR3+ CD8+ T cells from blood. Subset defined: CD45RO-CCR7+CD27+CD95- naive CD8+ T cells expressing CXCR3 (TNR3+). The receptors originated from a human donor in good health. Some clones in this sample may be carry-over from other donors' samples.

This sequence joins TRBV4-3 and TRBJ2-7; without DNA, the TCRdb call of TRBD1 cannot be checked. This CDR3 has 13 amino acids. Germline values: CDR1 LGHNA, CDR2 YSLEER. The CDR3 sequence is CASSQDISSAVYF.

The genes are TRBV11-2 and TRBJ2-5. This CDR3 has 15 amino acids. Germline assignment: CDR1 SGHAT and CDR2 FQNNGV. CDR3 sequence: CASSFESGIQETQYF. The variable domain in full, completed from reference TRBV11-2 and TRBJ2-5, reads EAGVAQSPRYKIIEKRQSVAFWCNPISGHATLYWYQQILGQGPKLLIQFQNNGVVDDSQLPKDRFSAERLKGVDSTLKIQPAKLEDSAVYLCASSFESGIQETQYFGPGTRLLVL.

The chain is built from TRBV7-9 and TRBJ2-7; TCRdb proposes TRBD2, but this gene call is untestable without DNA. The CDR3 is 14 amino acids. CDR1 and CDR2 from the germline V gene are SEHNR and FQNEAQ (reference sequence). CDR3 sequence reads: CASSFTSGGYEQYF.

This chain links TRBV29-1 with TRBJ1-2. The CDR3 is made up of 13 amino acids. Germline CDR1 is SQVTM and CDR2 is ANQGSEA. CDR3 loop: CSVADQLNYGYTF.

CDR3 in amino acids: CSVEAVGQGLSYEQYF. V usage is TRBV29-1 and J usage is TRBJ2-7; with no DNA, the TCRdb D assignment of TRBD1 cannot be verified. Germline CDR1 is SQVTM and CDR2 is ANQGSEA. The CDR3 sequence is 16 residues long.

The CDR3 region is CASSSPSKGENKQFF. The chain couples TRBV5-1 to TRBJ2-1; TCRdb returns TRBD1, unconfirmable since there is no DNA. CDR3 length: 15 residues. Germline V gene sequence: CDR1 SGHRS, CDR2 YFSETQ.

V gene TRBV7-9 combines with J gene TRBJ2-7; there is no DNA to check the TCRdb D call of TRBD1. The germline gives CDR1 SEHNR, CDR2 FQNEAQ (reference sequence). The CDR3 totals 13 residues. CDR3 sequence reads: CASSGGPSYEQYF.

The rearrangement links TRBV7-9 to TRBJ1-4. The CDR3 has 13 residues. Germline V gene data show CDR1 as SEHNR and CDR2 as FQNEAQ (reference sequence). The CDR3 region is CASSLSGNEKLFF. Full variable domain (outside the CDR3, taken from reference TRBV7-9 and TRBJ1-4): DTGVSQNPRHKITKRGQNVTFRCDPISEHNRLYWYRQTLGQGPEFLTYFQNEAQLEKSRLLSDRFSAERPKGSFSTLEIQRTEQGDSAMYLCASSLSGNEKLFFGSGTQLSVL.

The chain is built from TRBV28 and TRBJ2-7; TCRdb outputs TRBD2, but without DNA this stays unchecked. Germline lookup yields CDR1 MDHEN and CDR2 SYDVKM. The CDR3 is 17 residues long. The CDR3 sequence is CASSLLLEAGAGDEQYF.

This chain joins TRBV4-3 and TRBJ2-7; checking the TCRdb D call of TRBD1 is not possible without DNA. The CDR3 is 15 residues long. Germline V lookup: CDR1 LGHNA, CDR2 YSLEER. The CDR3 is CASSPSTRQTYEQYF.

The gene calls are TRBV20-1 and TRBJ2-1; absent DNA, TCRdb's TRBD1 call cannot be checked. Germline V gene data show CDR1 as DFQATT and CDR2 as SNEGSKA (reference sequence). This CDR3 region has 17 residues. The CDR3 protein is CSASDYMVGGSYNEQFF.

The CDR3 region is CSADPTSRLGRGQETQYF. The V gene is TRBV20-1, the J gene TRBJ2-5. CDR3 size: 18 residues. In germline, CDR1 is DFQATT, CDR2 SNEGSKA (reference sequence).

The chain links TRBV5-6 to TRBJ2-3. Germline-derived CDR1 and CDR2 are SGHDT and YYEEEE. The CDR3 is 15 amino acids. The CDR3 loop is CASSLGGEHTDTQYF. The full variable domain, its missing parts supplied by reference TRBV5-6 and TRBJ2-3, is DAGVTQSPTHLIKTRGQQVTLRCSPKSGHDTVSWYQQALGQGPQFIFQYYEEEERQRGNFPDRFSGHQFPNYSSELNVNALLLGDSALYLCASSLGGEHTDTQYFGPGTRLTVL.

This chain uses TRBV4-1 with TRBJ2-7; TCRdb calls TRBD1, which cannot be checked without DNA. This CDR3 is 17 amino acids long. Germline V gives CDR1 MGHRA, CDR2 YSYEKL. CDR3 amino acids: CASSQDIIGVGSYEQYF.

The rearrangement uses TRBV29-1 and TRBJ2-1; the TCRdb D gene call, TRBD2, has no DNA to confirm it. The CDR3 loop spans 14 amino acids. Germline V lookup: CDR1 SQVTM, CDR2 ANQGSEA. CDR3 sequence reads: CSVAGLSSYNEQFF.

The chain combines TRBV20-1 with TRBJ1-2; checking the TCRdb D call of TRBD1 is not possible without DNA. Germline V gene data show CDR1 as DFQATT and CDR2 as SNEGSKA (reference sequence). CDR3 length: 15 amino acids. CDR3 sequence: CSARDLRDREMGYTF.

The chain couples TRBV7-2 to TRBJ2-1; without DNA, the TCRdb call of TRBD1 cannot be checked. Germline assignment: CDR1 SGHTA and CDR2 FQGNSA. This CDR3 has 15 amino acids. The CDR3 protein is CASRVSGASYNEQFF.

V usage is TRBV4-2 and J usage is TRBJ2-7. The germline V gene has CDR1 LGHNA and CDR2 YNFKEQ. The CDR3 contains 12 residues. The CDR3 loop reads CASSQVGYEQYF.

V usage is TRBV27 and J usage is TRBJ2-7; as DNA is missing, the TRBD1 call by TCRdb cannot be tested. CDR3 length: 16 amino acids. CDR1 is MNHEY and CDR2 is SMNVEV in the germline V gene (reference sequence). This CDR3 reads CASSWETGVGLNEQYF.

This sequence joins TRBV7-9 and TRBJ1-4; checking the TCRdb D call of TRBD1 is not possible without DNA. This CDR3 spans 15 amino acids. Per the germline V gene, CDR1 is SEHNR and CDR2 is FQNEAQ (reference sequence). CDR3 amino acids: CASSLKQGLGEKLFF. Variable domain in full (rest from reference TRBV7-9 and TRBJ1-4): DTGVSQNPRHKITKRGQNVTFRCDPISEHNRLYWYRQTLGQGPEFLTYFQNEAQLEKSRLLSDRFSAERPKGSFSTLEIQRTEQGDSAMYLCASSLKQGLGEKLFFGSGTQLSVL.